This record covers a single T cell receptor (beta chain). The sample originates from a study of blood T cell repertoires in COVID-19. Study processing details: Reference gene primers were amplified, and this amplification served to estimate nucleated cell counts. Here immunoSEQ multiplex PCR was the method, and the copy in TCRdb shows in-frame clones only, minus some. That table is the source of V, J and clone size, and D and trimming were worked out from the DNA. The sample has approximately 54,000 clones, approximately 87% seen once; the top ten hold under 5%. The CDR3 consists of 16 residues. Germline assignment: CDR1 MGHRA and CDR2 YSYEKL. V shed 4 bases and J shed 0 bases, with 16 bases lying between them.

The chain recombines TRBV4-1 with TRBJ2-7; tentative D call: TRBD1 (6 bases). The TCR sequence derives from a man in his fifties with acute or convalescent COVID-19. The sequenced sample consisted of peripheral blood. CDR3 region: CASSPLGGTRSYEQYF. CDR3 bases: TGCGCCAGCAGCCCCTTAGGGGGAACACGCTCCTACGAGCAGTACTTC.